This T cell receptor beta chain is from a study of long-term antiretroviral therapy in people with HIV. Study findings and constraints: HIV repertoires covered narrower CDR3 length ranges than controls did.

As for this clone: What it binds is not known.

The ends lost 3 bases at V and 2 bases at J; junction bases unmatched: 5. This CDR3 has 15 amino acids. Per germline, CDR1 MRHNA and CDR2 SNTAGT. immunoSEQ v3.0 was run at survey level. Researchers set sequencing to target roughly 35,000-55,000 T-cell genomes per sample. Clones were sequenced by immunoSEQ multiplex PCR, and TCRdb holds only the in-frame ones, with some missing. The table has about 25,000 clones, approximately 83% seen once; the top ten hold roughly 16%. Without exception, participants with HIV were treated in the United States. Roughly 1-10 million cryopreserved PBMC were held in samples before DNA extraction.

The TCR comes from a man aged 25-45 years with HIV. The rearrangement uses TRBV6-4 and TRBJ2-3; 7 bases align to TRBD2. This material consisted of unsorted PBMCs, taken around 4.2 years after starting antiretroviral therapy. CDR3 sequence (DNA): TGTGCCAGCAGTGATGGCAGCGGGGCCACAGATACGCAGTATTTT. Translating it yields CASSDGSGATDTQYF.